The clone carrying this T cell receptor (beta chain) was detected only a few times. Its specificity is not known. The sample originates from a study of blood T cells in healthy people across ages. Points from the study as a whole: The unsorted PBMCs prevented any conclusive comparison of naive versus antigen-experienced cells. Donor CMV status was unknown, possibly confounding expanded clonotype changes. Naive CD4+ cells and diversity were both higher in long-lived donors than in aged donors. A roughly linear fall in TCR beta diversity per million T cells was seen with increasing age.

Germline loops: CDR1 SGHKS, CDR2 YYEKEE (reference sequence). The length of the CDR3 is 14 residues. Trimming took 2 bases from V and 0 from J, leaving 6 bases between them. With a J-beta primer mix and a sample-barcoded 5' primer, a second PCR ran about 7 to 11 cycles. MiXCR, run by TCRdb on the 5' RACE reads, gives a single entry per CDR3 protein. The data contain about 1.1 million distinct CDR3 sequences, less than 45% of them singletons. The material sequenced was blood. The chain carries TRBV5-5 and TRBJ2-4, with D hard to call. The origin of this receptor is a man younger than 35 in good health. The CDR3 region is CASSFDLAKNIQYF. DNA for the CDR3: TGTGCCAGCAGCTTTGATCTAGCCAAAAACATTCAGTACTTC.